The 10 T cell receptor beta chains presented below share a single source sample, sequenced in a study of T-cell memory formation after mild COVID-19. TCRdb itself ran the 5' RACE reads through MiXCR, one entry per CDR3 protein. This sample has a few hundred thousand distinct CDR3 sequences; approximately 19% occur once, and the top ten carry around 21%. Sequenced: PBMCs or a T cell subset sorted from them (not recorded which). The source of these receptors is a man younger than 35 who had mild COVID-19 (a few samples of this study predate the infection). Cell type and time point are not known.

This clonotype turned up a few times. The CDR3 here is CSVADTGGENQPQHF. As DNA, the CDR3 is TGCAGCGTTGCCGATACGGGGGGAGAGAATCAGCCCCAGCATTTT. This chain uses TRBV29-1 with TRBJ1-5, with D perhaps TRBD1 (5 bases). The CDR3 runs to 15 residues. Germline CDR1 is SQVTM and CDR2 is ANQGSEA. The V end was cut by 4 bases, the J end by 4 bases, with 17 bases between.

V is TRBV24-1 and J is TRBJ2-7; D is unclear. The V gene lost 3 bases and the J gene lost 2 bases, with 7 bases spanning the gap. Germline lookup yields CDR1 KGHDR and CDR2 SFDVKD. This CDR3 region has 13 residues. CDR3 region: CATSDPPAYEQYV. CDR3 sequence (DNA): TGTGCCACCAGTGATCCCCCGGCCTACGAGCAGTACGTC.

The chain uses TRBV7-6 and TRBJ1-4; TRBD1 might be the D (5 bases). This CDR3 has 15 residues. Trimming took off 5 bases at V and 4 bases at J, with 14 bases between the two ends. From germline, CDR1 is SGHVS and CDR2 FNYEAQ. In DNA, the CDR3 is TGTGCCAGCAGCCGAAGGGACGGACTTAATGAAAAACTGTTTTTT. Its protein is CASSRRDGLNEKLFF.

This clonotype was counted only a few times. The V and J genes are TRBV6-2 or TRBV6-3 and TRBJ1-2, with TRBD1 matching over 7 bases. The CDR3 contains 19 residues. J gave up 4 bases and V 4 bases, and 21 bases lay outside the gene matches. Germline CDR1 MNHEY, CDR2 SVGEGT. Here the CDR3 reads CASSFYESDRLAGSYGYTF. CDR3 nucleotide sequence: TGTGCCAGCAGTTTCTACGAGTCGGACAGGTTGGCGGGAAGCTATGGCTACACCTTC.

This clonotype turned up a few times. The chain uses TRBV7-3 and TRBJ2-2; D remains ambiguous. Germline CDR1 reads SGHTA; CDR2 reads FQGTGA. The V gene lost 5 bases and the J gene lost 6 bases, with 13 bases spanning the gap. The CDR3 is 14 amino acids. The CDR3 sequence is CASSPRSVAGELFF. The DNA of the CDR3 is TGTGCCAGCAGCCCGCGTTCAGTAGCCGGGGAGCTGTTTTTT.

This clonotype was seen a single time. The V gene is TRBV27, the J gene TRBJ2-5; 12 nucleotides agree with TRBD2. The junction had 6 bases not matched to a gene; V was cut back by 5 bases and J by 2 bases. This CDR3 contains 16 residues. CDR1 MNHEY and CDR2 SMNVEV come from the germline V gene (reference sequence). In nucleotides, the CDR3 is TGTGCCAGCAGTCCCCGACTAGCGGGGGATCAAGAGACCCAGTACTTC. This sequence encodes CASSPRLAGDQETQYF.

V and J are TRBV9 and TRBJ2-2; TRBD2 matches at 11 bases. V dropped 4 bases and J dropped 7; count of bases not matched to a gene: 6. Germline V gene sequence: CDR1 SGDLS, CDR2 YYNGEE. The CDR3 sequence is 15 residues long. The CDR3 protein is CASSTLAGGFGELFF. CDR3 sequence (DNA): TGTGCCAGCAGCACCCTAGCGGGGGGTTTCGGGGAGCTGTTTTTT.

The J gene is TRBJ1-3, the V gene TRBV12-1. TRBV12-1 is given as a pseudogene. This CDR3 is built from 14 residues. CDR3 bases: TGTGCCAGCACCCGGGGAACTAGTGGAAACACCATATATTTT. Residues: CASTRGTSGNTIYF.

This clonotype was detected a few times. This chain joins TRBV12-3 or TRBV12-4 and TRBJ2-3; D ambiguous. V was pared by 6 bases and J by 0 bases, with 10 bases between. The CDR3 totals 14 residues. This CDR3 is CASSPASSTDTQYF. CDR3 sequence (DNA): TGTGCCAGCAGCCCAGCATCTAGCACAGATACGCAGTATTTT.

The V and J genes are TRBV10-3 and TRBJ2-7, with 8 bases that match TRBD1. J gave up 4 bases and V 5 bases, and 10 bases lay outside the gene matches. CDR3 length: 15 amino acids. CDR1 and CDR2 (germline): ENHRY, SYGVKD. DNA of the CDR3: TGTGCCATCAGTAAGGGACAGGTGGGTTTATACGAGCAGTACGTC. Translated, it gives CAISKGQVGLYEQYV.